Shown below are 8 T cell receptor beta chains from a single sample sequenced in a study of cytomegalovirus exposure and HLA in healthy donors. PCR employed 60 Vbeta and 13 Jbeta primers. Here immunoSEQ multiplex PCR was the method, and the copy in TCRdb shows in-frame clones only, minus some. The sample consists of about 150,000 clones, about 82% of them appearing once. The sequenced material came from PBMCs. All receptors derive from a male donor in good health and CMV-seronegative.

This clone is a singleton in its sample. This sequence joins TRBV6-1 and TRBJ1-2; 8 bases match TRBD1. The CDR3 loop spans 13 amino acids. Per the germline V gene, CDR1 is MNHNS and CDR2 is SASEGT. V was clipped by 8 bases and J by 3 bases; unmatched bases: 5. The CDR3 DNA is TGTGCCAGCCTTAAGGACAGGGACTATGGCTACACCTTC. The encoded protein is CASLKDRDYGYTF.

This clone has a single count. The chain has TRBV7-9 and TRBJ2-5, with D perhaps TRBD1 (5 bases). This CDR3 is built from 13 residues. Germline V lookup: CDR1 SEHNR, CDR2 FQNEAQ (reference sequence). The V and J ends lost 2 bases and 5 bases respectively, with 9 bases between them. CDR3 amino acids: CASSLRGRETQYF. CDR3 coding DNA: TGTGCCAGCAGCTTAAGGGGTAGGGAGACCCAGTACTTC.

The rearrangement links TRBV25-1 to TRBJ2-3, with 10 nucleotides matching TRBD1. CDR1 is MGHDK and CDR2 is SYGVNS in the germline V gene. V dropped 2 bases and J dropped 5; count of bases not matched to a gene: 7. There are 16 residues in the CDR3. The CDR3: CASSEARQGARDTQYF. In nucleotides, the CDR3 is TGTGCCAGCAGTGAAGCTCGACAGGGGGCCCGAGATACGCAGTATTTT. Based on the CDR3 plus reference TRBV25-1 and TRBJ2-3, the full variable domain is EADIYQTPRYLVIGTGKKITLECSQTMGHDKMYWYQQDPGMELHLIHYSYGVNSTEKGDLSSESTVSRIRTEHFPLTLESARPSHTSQYLCASSEARQGARDTQYFGPGTRLTVL.

The CDR3 sequence: CASRRGPTNQNQPQHF. In DNA, the CDR3 is TGTGCCAGCAGAAGGGGCCCTACGAACCAAAATCAGCCCCAGCATTTT. The V gene is TRBV27, the J gene TRBJ1-5; TRBD1 might be the D (5 bases). With 6 bases removed from V and 4 bases from J, the gap between germline ends came to 19 bases. Germline V gives CDR1 MNHEY, CDR2 SMNVEV (reference sequence). The CDR3 consists of 16 residues.

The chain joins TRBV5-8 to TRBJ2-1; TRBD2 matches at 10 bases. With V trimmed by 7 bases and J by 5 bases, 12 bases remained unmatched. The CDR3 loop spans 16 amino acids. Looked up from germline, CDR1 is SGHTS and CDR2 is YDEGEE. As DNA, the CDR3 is TGTGCCAGCCGATCCTCTACTAGCGGGGTAAACAATGAGCAGTTCTTC. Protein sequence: CASRSSTSGVNNEQFF. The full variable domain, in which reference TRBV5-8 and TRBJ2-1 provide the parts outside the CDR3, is EAGVTQSPTHLIKTRGQQATLRCSPISGHTSVYWYQQALGLGLQFLLWYDEGEERNRGNFPPRFSGRQFPNYSSELNVNALELEDSALYLCASRSSTSGVNNEQFFGPGTRLTVL.

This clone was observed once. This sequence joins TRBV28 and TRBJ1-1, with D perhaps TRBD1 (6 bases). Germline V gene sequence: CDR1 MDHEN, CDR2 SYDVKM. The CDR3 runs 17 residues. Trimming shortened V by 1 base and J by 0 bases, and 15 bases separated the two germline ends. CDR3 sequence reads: CASSLSSRDTLNTEAFF. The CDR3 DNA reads TGTGCCAGCAGTTTATCGTCCCGGGACACGTTGAACACTGAAGCTTTCTTT. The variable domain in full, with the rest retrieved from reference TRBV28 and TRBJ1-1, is DVKVTQSSRYLVKRTGEKVFLECVQDMDHENMFWYRQDPGLGLRLIYFSYDVKMKEKGDIPEGYSVSREKKERFSLILESASTNQTSMYLCASSLSSRDTLNTEAFFGQGTRLTVV.

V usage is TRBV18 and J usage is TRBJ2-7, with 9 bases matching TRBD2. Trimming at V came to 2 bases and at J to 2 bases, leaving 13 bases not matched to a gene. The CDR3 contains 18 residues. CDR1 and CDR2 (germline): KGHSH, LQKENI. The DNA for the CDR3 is TGTGCCAGCTCACCAGTTCTGGTTTCGGGCGGGAGGGCCTACGAGCAGTACTTC. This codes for CASSPVLVSGGRAYEQYF.

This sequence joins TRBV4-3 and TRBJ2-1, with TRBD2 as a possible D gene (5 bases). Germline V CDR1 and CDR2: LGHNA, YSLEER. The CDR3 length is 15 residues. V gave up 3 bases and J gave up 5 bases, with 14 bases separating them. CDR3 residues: CASSHRYDGDNEQFF. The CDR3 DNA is TGCGCCAGCAGCCATAGGTATGACGGGGACAATGAGCAGTTCTTC.